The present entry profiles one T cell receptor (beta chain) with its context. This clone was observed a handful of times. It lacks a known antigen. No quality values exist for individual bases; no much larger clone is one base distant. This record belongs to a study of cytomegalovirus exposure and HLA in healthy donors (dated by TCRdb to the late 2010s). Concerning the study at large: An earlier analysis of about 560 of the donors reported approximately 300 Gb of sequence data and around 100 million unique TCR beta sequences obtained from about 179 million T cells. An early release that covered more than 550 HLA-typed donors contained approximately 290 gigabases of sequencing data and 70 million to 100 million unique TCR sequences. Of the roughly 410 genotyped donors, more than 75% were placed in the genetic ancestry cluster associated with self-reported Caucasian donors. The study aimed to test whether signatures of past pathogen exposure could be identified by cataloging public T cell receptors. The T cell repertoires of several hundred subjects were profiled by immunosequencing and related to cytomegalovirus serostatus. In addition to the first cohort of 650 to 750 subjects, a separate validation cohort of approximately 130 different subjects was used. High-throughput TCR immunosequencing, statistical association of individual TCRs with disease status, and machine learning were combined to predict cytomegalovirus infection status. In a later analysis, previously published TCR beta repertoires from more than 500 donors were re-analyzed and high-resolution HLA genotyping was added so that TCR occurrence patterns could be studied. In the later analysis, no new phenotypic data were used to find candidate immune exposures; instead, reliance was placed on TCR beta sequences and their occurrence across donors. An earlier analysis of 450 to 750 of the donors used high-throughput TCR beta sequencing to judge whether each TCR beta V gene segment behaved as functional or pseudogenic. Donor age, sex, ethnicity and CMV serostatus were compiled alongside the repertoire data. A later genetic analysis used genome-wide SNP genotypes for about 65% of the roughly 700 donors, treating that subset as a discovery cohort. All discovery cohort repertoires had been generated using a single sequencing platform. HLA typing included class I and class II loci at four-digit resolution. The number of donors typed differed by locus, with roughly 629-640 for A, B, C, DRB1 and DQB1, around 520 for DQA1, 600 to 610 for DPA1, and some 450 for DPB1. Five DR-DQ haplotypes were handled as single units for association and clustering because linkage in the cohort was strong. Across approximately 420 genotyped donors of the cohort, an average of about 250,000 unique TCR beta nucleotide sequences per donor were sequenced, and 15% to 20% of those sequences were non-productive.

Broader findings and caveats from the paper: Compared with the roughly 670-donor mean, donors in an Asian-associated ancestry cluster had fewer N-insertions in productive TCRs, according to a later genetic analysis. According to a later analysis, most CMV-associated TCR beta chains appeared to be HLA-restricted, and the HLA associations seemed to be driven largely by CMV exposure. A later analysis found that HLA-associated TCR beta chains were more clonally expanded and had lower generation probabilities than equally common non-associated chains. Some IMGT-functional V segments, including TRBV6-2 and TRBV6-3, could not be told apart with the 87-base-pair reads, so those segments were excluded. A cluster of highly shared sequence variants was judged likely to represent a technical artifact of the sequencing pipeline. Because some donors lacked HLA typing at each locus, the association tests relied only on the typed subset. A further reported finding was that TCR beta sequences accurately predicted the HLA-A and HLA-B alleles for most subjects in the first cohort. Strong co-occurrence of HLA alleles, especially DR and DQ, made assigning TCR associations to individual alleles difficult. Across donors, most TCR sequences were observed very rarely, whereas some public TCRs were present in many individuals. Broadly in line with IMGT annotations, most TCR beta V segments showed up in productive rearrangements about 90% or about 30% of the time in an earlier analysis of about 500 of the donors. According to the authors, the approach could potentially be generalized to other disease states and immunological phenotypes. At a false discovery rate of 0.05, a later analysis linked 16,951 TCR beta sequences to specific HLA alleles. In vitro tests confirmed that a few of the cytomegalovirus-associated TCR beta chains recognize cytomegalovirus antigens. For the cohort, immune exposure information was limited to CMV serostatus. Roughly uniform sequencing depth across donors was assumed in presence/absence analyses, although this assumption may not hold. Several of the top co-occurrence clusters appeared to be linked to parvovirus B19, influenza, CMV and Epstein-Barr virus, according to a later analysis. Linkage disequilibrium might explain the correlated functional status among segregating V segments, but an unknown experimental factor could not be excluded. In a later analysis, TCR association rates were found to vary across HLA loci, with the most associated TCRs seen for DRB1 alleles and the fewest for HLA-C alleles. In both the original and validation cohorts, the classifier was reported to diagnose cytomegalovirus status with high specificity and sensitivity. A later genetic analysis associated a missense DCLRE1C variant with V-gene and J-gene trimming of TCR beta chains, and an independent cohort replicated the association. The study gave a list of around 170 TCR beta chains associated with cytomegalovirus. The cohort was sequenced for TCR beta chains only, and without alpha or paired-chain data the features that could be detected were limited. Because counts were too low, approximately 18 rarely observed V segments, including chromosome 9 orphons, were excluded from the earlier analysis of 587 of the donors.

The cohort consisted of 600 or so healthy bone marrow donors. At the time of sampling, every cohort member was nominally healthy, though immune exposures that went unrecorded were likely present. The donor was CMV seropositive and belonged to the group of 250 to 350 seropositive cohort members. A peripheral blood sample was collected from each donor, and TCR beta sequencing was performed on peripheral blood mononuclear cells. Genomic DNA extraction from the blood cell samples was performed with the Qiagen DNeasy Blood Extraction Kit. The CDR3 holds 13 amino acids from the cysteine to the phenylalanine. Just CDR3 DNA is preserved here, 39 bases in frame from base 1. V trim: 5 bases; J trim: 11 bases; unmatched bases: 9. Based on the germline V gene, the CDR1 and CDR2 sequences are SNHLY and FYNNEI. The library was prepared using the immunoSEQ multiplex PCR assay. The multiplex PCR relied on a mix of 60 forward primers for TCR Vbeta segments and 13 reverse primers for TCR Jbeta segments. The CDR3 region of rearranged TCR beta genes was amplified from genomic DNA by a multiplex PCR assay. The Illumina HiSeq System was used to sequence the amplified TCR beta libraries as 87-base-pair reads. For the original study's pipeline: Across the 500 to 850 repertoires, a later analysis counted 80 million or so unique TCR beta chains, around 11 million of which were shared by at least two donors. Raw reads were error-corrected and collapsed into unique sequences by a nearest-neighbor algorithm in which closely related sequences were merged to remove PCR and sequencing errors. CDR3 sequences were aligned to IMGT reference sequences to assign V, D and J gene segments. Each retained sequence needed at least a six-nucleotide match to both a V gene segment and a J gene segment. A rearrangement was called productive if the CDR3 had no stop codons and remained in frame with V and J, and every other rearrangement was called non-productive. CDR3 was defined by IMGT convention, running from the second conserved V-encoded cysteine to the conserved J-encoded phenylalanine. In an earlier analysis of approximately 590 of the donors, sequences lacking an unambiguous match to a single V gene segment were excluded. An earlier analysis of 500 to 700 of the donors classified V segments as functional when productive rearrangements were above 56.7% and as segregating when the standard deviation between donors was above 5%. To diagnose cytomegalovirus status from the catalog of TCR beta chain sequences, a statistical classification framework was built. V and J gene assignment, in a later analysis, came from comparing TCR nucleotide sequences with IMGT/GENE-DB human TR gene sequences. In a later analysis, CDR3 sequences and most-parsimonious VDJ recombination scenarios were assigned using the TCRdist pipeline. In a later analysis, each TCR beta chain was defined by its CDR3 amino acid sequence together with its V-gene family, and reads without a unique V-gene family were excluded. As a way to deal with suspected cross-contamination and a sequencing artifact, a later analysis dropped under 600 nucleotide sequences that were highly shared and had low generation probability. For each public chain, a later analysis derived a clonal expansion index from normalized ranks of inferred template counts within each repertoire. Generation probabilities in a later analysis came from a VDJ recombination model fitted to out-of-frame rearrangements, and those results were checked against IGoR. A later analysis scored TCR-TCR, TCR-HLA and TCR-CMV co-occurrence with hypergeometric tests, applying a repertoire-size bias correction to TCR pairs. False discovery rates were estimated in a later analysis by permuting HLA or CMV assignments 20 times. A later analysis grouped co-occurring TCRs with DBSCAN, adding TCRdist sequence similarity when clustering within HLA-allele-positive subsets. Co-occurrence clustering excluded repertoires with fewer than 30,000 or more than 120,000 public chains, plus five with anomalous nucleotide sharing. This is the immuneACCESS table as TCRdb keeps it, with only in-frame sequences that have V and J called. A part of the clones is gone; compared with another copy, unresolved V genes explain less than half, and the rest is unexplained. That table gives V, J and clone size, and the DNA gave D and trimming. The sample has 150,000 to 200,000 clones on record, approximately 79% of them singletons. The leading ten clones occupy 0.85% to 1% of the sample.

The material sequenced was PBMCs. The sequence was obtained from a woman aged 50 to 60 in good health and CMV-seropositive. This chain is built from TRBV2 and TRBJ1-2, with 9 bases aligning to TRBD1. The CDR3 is CASSLQGAMGYTF. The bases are TGTGCCAGCAGTCTACAGGGGGCGATGGGATACACCTTC.